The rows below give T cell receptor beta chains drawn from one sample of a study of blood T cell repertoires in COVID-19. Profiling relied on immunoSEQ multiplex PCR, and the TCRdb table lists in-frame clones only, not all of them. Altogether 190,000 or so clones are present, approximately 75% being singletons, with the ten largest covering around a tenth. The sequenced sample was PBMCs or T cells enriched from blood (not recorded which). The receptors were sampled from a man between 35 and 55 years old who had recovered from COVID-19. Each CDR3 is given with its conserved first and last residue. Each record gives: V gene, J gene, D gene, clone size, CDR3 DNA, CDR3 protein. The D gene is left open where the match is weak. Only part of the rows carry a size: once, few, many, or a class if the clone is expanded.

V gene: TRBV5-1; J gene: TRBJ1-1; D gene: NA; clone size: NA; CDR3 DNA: TGCGCCAGCAGCTTGGGCGGGGAGAGAGAAGCTTTCTTT; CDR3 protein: CASSLGGEREAFF
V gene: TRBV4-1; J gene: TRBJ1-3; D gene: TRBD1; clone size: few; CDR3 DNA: TGCGCCAGCAGCCAAGATTCAGGGGGCCATTCTGGAAACACCATATATTTT; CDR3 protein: CASSQDSGGHSGNTIYF
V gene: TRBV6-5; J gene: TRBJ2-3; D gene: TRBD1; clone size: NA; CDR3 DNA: TGTGCCAGCCAGGGGGAATTGGGAGATACGCAGTATTTT; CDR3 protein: CASQGELGDTQYF
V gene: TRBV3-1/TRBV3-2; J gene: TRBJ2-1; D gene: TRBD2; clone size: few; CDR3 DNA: TGTGCCAGCAGCCGCTCGCCCGCGGGGGGCCCCCTCTTC; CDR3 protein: CASSRSPAGGPLF
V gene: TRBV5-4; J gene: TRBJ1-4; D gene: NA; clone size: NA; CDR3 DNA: TGTGCCAGCAGCTTCGGTCGGTACGAAAAACTGTTTTTT; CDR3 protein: CASSFGRYEKLFF
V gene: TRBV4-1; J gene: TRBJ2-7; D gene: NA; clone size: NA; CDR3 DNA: TGCGCCAGCAGCCAAGGACTTCCATACGAGCAGTACTTC; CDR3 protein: CASSQGLPYEQYF
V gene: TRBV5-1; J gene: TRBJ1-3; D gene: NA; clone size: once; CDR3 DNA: TGCGCCAGCAGCTTGGGACAGCCTTCTGGAAACACCATATATTTT; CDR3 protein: CASSLGQPSGNTIYF
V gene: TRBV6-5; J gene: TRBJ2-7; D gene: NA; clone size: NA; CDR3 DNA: TGTGCCAGCAAAAATGTGGGGCGCGACGAGCAGTACTTC; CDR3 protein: CASKNVGRDEQYF
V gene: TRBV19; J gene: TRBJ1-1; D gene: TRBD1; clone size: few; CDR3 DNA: TGTGCCAGTAGTAGGGGACAGCTGAACACTGAAGCTTTCTTT; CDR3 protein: CASSRGQLNTEAFF
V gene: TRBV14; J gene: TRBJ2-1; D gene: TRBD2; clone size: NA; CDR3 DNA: TGTGCCAGCAGCCAAGCTAAGAGCGGGAGACGGGAGCAGTTCTTC; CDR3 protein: CASSQAKSGRREQFF
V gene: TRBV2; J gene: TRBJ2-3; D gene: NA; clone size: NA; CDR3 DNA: TGTGCCAGCACAGTGCGGGGCACAGATACGCAGTATTTT; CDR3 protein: CASTVRGTDTQYF
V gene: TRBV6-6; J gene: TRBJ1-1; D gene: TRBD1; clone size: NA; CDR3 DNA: TGTGCCAGCAGTCCCGGACAGGGGGCGCGAAGGGAAACTGAAGCTTTCTTT; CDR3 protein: CASSPGQGARRETEAFF
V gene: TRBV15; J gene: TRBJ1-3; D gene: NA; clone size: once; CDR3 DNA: TGTGCCACCAGGTCTATGTCGAGCTCTGGAAACACCATATATTTT; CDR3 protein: CATRSMSSSGNTIYF
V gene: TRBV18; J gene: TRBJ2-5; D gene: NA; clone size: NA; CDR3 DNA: TGTGCCAGCTCACCCGGGATCGAAGAGACCCAGTACTTC; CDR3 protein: CASSPGIEETQYF
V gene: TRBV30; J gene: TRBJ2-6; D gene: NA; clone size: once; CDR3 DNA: TGTGCCTGGGCCGTCGGGTTCTCTGGGGCCAACGTCCTGACTTTC; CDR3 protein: CAWAVGFSGANVLTF
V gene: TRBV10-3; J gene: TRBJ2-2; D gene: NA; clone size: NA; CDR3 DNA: TGTGCCATCAGTGAGTCTGCGGGTCTCCAGGAGCTGTTTTTT; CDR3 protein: CAISESAGLQELFF
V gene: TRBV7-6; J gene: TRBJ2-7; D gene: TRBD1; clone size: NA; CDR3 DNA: TGTGCCAGCAGCTCGGGACAGAGCTCCTACGAGCAGTACTTC; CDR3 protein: CASSSGQSSYEQYF
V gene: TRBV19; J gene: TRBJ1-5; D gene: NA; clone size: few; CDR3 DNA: TGTGCCAGTAGTATAGCACAGGCTCTCTATAGCAATCAGCCCCAGCATTTT; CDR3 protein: CASSIAQALYSNQPQHF
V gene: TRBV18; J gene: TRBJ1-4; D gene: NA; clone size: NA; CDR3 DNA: TGTGCCAGCTCACCCAGTACACACGCAACTAATGAAAAACTGTTTTTT; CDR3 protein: CASSPSTHATNEKLFF
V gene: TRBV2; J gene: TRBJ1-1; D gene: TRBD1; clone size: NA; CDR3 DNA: TGTGCCAGCAGTGAAAGACAGGGGAGGGGAAAAGCTTTCTTT; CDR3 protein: CASSERQGRGKAFF
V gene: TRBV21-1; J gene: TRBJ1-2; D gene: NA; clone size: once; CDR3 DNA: TGTGCCAGCATCCCAGGCCGGGCCGGGACTAAACCCTATGGCTACACCTTC; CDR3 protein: CASIPGRAGTKPYGYTF
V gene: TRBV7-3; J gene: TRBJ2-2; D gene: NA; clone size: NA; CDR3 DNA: TGTGCCAGCAGCTTTAGCGGCGGGGAGCTGTTTTTT; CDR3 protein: CASSFSGGELFF
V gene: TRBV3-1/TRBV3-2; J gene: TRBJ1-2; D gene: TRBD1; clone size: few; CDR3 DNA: TGTGCCAGCAGCCAAAAGGGGGCCTATGGCTACACCTTC; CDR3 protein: CASSQKGAYGYTF
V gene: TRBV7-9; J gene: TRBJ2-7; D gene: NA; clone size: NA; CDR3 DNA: TGTGCCAGCAGCCGGGCTGCGGGATGGACGGGCGAGCAGTACTTC; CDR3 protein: CASSRAAGWTGEQYF
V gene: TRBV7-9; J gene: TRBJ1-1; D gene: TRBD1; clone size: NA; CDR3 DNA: TGTGCCAGCAGGAGGACAGGGGAGAACACTGAAGCTTTCTTT; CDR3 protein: CASRRTGENTEAFF
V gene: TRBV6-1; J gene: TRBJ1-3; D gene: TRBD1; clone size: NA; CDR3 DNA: TGTGCCAGCAGTGAGCGGGACAGACGCTCTGGAAACACCATATATTTT; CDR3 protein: CASSERDRRSGNTIYF
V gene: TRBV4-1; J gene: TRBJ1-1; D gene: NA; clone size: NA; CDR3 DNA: TGCGCCAGCAGCCCAAGACAGAACACTGAAGCTTTCTTT; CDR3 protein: CASSPRQNTEAFF
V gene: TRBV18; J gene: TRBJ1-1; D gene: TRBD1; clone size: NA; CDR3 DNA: TGTGCCAGCTCACCCCGGACAGGGGAGAACACTGAAGCTTTCTTT; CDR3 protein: CASSPRTGENTEAFF
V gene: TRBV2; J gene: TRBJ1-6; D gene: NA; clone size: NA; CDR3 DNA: TGTGCCAGCAGTGAACTCCACAGTAATTCACCCCTCCACTTT; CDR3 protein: CASSELHSNSPLHF
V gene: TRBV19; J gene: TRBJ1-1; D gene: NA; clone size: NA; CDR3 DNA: TGTGCCAGTATCCAGGACAGTATGGCTTTCTTT; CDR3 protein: CASIQDSMAFF
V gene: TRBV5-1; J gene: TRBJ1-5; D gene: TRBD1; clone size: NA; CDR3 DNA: TGCGCCAGCAGCTTGGCGGGGACAGGGGGTCAGCCCCAGCATTTT; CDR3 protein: CASSLAGTGGQPQHF
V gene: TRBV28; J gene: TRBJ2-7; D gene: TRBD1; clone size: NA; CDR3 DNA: TGTGCCAGCAGCCGTACTCCGGGACAGGGAAACTTC; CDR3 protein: CASSRTPGQGNF
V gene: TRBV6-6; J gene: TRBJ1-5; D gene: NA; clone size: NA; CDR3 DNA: TGTGCCAGCAGACCTCGGGAGCTAAGGGGGCCCCAGCATTTT; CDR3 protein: CASRPRELRGPQHF
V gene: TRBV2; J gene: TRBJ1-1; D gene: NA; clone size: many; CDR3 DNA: TGTGCCAGCAGTCGAGTTCTTCACACTGAAGCTTTCTTT; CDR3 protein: CASSRVLHTEAFF
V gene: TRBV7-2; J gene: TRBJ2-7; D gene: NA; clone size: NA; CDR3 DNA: TGTGCCAGCAGCTCGTATAGAGCCTACGAGCAGTACTTC; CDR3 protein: CASSSYRAYEQYF
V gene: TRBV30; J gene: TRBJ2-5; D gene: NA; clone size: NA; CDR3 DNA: TGTGCCTGGAGTGTACCGAGGGATACACGCTACCAAGAGACCCAGTACTTC; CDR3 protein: CAWSVPRDTRYQETQYF
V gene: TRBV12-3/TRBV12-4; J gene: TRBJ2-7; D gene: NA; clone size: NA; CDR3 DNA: TGTGCCAGCAGTCTGAGTAGGGGGGAGCAGTACTTC; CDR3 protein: CASSLSRGEQYF
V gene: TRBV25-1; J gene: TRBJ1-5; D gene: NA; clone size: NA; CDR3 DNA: TGTGCCAGCAGTGAATCTGGGGGCAGGGGTCAGCCCCAGCATTTT; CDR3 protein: CASSESGGRGQPQHF
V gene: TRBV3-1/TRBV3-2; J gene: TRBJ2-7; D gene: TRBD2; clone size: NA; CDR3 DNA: TGTGCCAGCAGCCAAGATGGGCGGGGGGGATACGAGCAGTACTTC; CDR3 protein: CASSQDGRGGYEQYF
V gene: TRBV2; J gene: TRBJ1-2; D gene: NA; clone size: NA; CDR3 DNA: TGTGCCAGCAGAAGGGACATCCCCTATGGCTACACCTTC; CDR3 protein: CASRRDIPYGYTF
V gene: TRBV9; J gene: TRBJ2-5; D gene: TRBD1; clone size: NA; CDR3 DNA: TGTGCCAGCAGCGACCGGGACAGGGGGCTTAGTGAGACCCAGTACTTC; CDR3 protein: CASSDRDRGLSETQYF
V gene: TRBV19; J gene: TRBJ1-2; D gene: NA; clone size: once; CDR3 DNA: TGTGCCAGTAGTATTCGAACCGACATTAACTATGGCTACACCTTC; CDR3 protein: CASSIRTDINYGYTF
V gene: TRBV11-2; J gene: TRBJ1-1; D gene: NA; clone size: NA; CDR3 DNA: TGTGCCAGCAGCTTAGATCCTGGGCCGAACACTGAAGCTTTCTTT; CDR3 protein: CASSLDPGPNTEAFF
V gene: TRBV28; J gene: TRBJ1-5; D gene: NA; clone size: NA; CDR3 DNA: TGTGCCAGCAAAACGGCACAGGGTAGCAATCAGCCCCAGCATTTT; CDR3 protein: CASKTAQGSNQPQHF
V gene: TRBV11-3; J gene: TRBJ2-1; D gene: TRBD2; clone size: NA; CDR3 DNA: TGTGCCAGCTCCCTTAGGACTAGCCACAATGAGCAGTTCTTC; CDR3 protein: CASSLRTSHNEQFF